These 26 T cell receptor beta chains originate from one sample sequenced in a study of OX40 agonist ivuxolimab in advanced cancers. Produced via immunoSEQ multiplex PCR; TCRdb's table is partial and in-frame only. The data hold about 59,000 clones, with around 86% observed a single time. The sequences come from CD4+ or CD8+ T cells sorted from blood, collected in a trial of the OX40 agonist ivuxolimab. The origin of the receptors is an adult with an advanced solid tumor such as melanoma, head and neck, liver or kidney cancer.

The genes are TRBV6-5 and TRBJ1-5; unclear D gene. The CDR3 length is 12 residues. Deletions cut 10 bases from V and 4 bases from J, with 11 bases between. The V gene's germline CDR1 is MNHEY and CDR2 SVGAGI. CDR3 amino acids: CATRRANQPQHF. In nucleotides, the CDR3 is TGTGCCACCCGACGCGCTAATCAGCCCCAGCATTTT.

J is TRBJ1-4 and V is TRBV30, with D unclear. With 0 bases removed from V and 5 bases from J, the gap between germline ends came to 4 bases. The CDR3 is made up of 12 amino acids. The germline gives CDR1 GTSNPN, CDR2 SVGIG (reference sequence). For the CDR3, the DNA is TGTGCCTGGAGTGTAGTAAATGAAAAACTGTTTTTT. Translating it yields CAWSVVNEKLFF.

The chain employs TRBV7-2 and TRBJ1-2; D possibly corresponds to TRBD1 (6 bases). V was clipped by 5 bases and J by 0 bases, with 16 bases between them. The CDR3 spans 16 residues. The germline CDR1 and CDR2 sequences are SGHTA and FQGNSA. The CDR3 sequence: CASSTTGPLANYGYTF. CDR3 in DNA: TGTGCCAGCAGCACGACAGGCCCGTTAGCTAACTATGGCTACACCTTC.

This rearrangement joins TRBV5-1 to TRBJ2-5; either TRBD1 or TRBD2 may fit D (6 bases each). CDR3 length: 17 amino acids. Trimming stripped 0 bases from V and 1 base from J, with 16 bases between. The germline V gene encodes CDR1 SGHRS and CDR2 YFSETQ. CDR3 sequence (DNA): TGCGCCAGCAGCTTGGGGGGGCGGGGTTTTGGCCAAGAGACCCAGTACTTC. Translated, it gives CASSLGGRGFGQETQYF. The entire variable domain, with the rest obtained from reference TRBV5-1 and TRBJ2-5, is as follows: KAGVTQTPRYLIKTRGQQVTLSCSPISGHRSVSWYQQTPGQGLQFLFEYFSETQRNKGNFPGRFSGRQFSNSRSEMNVSTLELGDSALYLCASSLGGRGFGQETQYFGPGTRLLVL.

The CDR3 nucleotides are TGTGCCAGCAGCCTCGGACCCAATTCACCCCTCCACTTT. This gives the protein CASSLGPNSPLHF. The chain has TRBV7-2 and TRBJ1-6; no firm D call. Germline V gene data show CDR1 as SGHTA and CDR2 as FQGNSA. The V gene lost 5 bases and the J gene lost 7 bases, with 9 bases spanning the gap. This CDR3 is 13 amino acids long.

The V and J genes are TRBV2 and TRBJ1-1, with TRBD1 identical over 9 bases. This CDR3 has 14 amino acids. The germline V gene has CDR1 SNHLY and CDR2 FYNNEI. V gave up 5 bases and J gave up 12 bases; unmatched junction bases: 13. The CDR3 loop reads CASSRHPGQGKTFF. For the CDR3, the DNA is TGTGCCAGCAGTCGTCACCCGGGACAGGGTAAGACTTTCTTT.

The J gene is TRBJ2-1, the V gene TRBV2, with D hard to call. This CDR3 is built from 11 residues. From germline, CDR1 is SNHLY and CDR2 FYNNEI. V dropped 7 bases and J dropped 0 bases, with 1 base sitting between them. CDR3 coding DNA: TGTGCCAGCACCTCCTACAATGAGCAGTTCTTC. This codes for CASTSYNEQFF.

The rearrangement uses TRBV7-2 and TRBJ1-4; D is uncertain. CDR3 length: 16 residues. V shed 2 bases and J shed 5 bases, with 15 bases lying between them. CDR1 and CDR2 (germline): SGHTA, FQGNSA. The CDR3 DNA is TGTGCCAGCAGCTTAAACACCGGGTCAGGAAATGAAAAACTGTTTTTT. The encoded protein is CASSLNTGSGNEKLFF. Full variable domain (rest looked up from reference TRBV7-2 and TRBJ1-4): GAGVSQSPSNKVTEKGKDVELRCDPISGHTALYWYRQSLGQGLEFLIYFQGNSAPDKSGLPSDRFSAERTGGSVSTLTIQRTQQEDSAVYLCASSLNTGSGNEKLFFGSGTQLSVL.

This clone is judged medium-sized. The genes are TRBV6-5 and TRBJ1-5; D may be TRBD1 (5 bases). Germline loops: CDR1 MNHEY, CDR2 SVGAGI. The CDR3 contains 15 residues. V lost 0 bases, J lost 6 bases, and 12 bases lay in between. The DNA of the CDR3 is TGTGCCAGCAGTTACTCACGGGGGACTGCTCAGCCCCAGCATTTT. This translates into CASSYSRGTAQPQHF.

The chain is built from TRBV4-1 and TRBJ2-1; 7 bases are shared with TRBD1. With V trimmed by 5 bases and J by 4 bases, 17 bases remained unmatched. Germline V gives CDR1 MGHRA, CDR2 YSYEKL. CDR3 length equals 18 residues. CDR3 amino acids: CASSKVLVRDRIYNEQFF. The CDR3 DNA sequence: TGCGCCAGCAGCAAAGTCCTTGTCCGGGACAGAATTTACAATGAGCAGTTCTTC.

The chain links TRBV4-1 to TRBJ2-5; D is perhaps TRBD2 (6 bases). The germline V and J ends were trimmed by 1 base and 5 bases, with 14 bases remaining between them. Germline V lookup: CDR1 MGHRA, CDR2 YSYEKL. The CDR3 sequence is 15 residues long. CDR3 sequence (DNA): TGCGCCAGCAGCCAAGGCGGGCTAGCGAGGGAGACCCAGTACTTC. Translating gives CASSQGGLARETQYF.

The chain employs TRBV16 and TRBJ1-2; no reliable D call. Germline V lookup: CDR1 KGHSY, CDR2 FQNENV. Trimming removed 0 bases at V and 6 bases at J, with 8 bases between. The CDR3 has 13 residues. In DNA, the CDR3 is TGTGCCAGCAGCCAATCATCTATAGATGGCTACACCTTC. Its translation: CASSQSSIDGYTF.

The chain uses TRBV9 and TRBJ2-1, with 10 bases fitting TRBD2. V was clipped by 2 bases and J by 7 bases; unmatched bases: 6. The CDR3 contains 15 residues. The germline gives CDR1 SGDLS, CDR2 YYNGEE. The CDR3 DNA is TGTGCCAGCAGCGTGTTACTAGCGGGGAAGAATGAGCAGTTCTTC. Residues: CASSVLLAGKNEQFF.

The chain joins TRBV10-3 to TRBJ2-2, with 11 bases identical to TRBD2. Germline V gives CDR1 ENHRY, CDR2 SYGVKD. The junction had 12 bases not matched to a gene; V was cut back by 6 bases and J by 6 bases. The CDR3 length is 17 residues. The CDR3 nucleotides are TGTGCCATCAGCCGCCTACTAGCGGGGGTTGACCCCGGGGAGCTGTTTTTT. It yields the protein CAISRLLAGVDPGELFF.

The rearrangement links TRBV12-5 to TRBJ1-6; D is ambiguous. The CDR3 is made up of 19 amino acids. Germline lookup yields CDR1 LGHNT and CDR2 FRNRAP. V lost 2 bases and J 0 bases, leaving 17 bases between the germline ends. The CDR3 region has the DNA TGTGCTAGTGGTTTGAAGGGTCGGGGAATCATCTCCTATAATTCACCCCTCCACTTT. This codes for CASGLKGRGIISYNSPLHF.

The chain couples TRBV5-4 to TRBJ2-5, with TRBD1 matching 11 bases. Germline CDR1 SGHNT, CDR2 YYREEE (reference sequence). V shed 4 bases, J shed 4 bases, and the junction held 6 bases outside the gene matches. The CDR3 sequence is 15 residues long. The CDR3 nucleotides read TGTGCCAGCAGCCAAACCGGGACAGGGGGAGAGACCCAGTACTTC. Encoded protein: CASSQTGTGGETQYF. The full variable domain, in which reference TRBV5-4 and TRBJ2-5 provide the parts outside the CDR3, is ETGVTQSPTHLIKTRGQQVTLRCSSQSGHNTVSWYQQALGQGPQFIFQYYREEENGRGNFPPRFSGLQFPNYSSELNVNALELDDSALYLCASSQTGTGGETQYFGPGTRLLVL.

The rearrangement joins TRBV5-1 to TRBJ1-2; D is possibly TRBD1 (5 bases). From germline, CDR1 is SGHRS and CDR2 YFSETQ. The CDR3 is 12 amino acids. The V gene lost 4 bases and the J gene lost 7 bases, with 11 bases spanning the gap. The CDR3 region is CASSLGEVGYTF. CDR3 in DNA: TGCGCCAGCAGCCTGGGGGAGGTTGGCTACACCTTC.

The chain recombines TRBV6-5 with TRBJ2-7; D uncertain. The CDR3 loop spans 14 amino acids. Deletions cut 1 base from V and 0 bases from J, with 7 bases between. Germline assignment: CDR1 MNHEY and CDR2 SVGAGI. CDR3 loop: CASSYWASSYEQYF. The CDR3 DNA reads TGTGCCAGCAGTTACTGGGCCAGCTCCTACGAGCAGTACTTC.

The rearrangement links TRBV6-6 to TRBJ1-6; unclear D gene. V lost 7 bases to trimming and J lost 9 bases, with 16 bases between them. Germline V gene data show CDR1 as MNHNY and CDR2 as SVGAGI (reference sequence). The CDR3 spans 14 residues. CDR3 DNA sequence: TGTGCCAGCACCCTTGGCAGCCACGGTTCACCCCTCCACTTT. Translating gives CASTLGSHGSPLHF.

J is TRBJ1-1 and V is TRBV2, with D possibly being TRBD1 (6 bases). Germline V gene data show CDR1 as SNHLY and CDR2 as FYNNEI. The CDR3 is 14 residues long. Trimming pared 6 bases from V and 1 base from J, leaving 12 bases between. CDR3 sequence reads: CASRTGSRNTEAFF. The CDR3 DNA follows: TGTGCCAGCAGAACAGGGTCAAGGAACACTGAAGCTTTCTTT.

The V and J genes are TRBV7-9 and TRBJ2-5, with D possibly TRBD2 on 6 matching bases. The V end lost 8 bases, the J end lost 5 bases, and 12 bases lay between the germline ends. Germline V gene sequence: CDR1 SEHNR, CDR2 FQNEAQ (reference sequence). The CDR3 has 12 amino acids. The DNA of the CDR3 is TGTGCCAGCCTACCTCGGGGGGAGACCCAGTACTTC. As protein: CASLPRGETQYF.

This chain's CDR3 is CAIKKGLAGDRHEQFF. CDR3 coding DNA: TGTGCCATCAAAAAGGGACTAGCGGGAGATCGCCATGAGCAGTTCTTC. The chain has TRBV10-3 and TRBJ2-1; 14 bases line up with TRBD2. The ends lost 7 bases at V and 8 bases at J; junction bases unmatched: 10. Germline CDR1 reads ENHRY; CDR2 reads SYGVKD. CDR3 length: 16 residues.

This clone appeared a single time. The CDR3 sequence: CAWAGTGSAYEQYF. The DNA of the CDR3 is TGTGCCTGGGCCGGGACAGGGAGCGCTTACGAGCAGTACTTC. The gene calls are TRBV30 and TRBJ2-7; 9 bases align to TRBD1. The germline V gene encodes CDR1 GTSNPN and CDR2 SVGIG (reference sequence). The junction had 9 bases not matched to a gene; V was cut back by 5 bases and J by 4 bases. The CDR3 covers 14 residues.

The chain uses TRBV2 and TRBJ1-2, with D maybe TRBD1 (6 bases). Germline V gene lookup returns CDR1 SNHLY and CDR2 FYNNEI. The ends were cut back, 8 bases at V and 8 bases at J, with 15 bases in the middle. The CDR3 extends over 12 amino acids. CDR3 DNA: TGTGCCAGCTTTAAGTGGGGGGCCGGCTACACCTTC. Amino acids: CASFKWGAGYTF.

The chain links TRBV11-3 to TRBJ2-3, with 13 nucleotides matching TRBD2. With V trimmed by 5 bases and J by 4 bases, 9 bases remained unmatched. Germline V CDR1 and CDR2: SGHNT, YENEEA. The CDR3 length is 17 residues. CDR3 in amino acids: CASSRLGLAGVSDTQYF. In nucleotides, the CDR3 is TGTGCCAGCAGCCGACTTGGACTAGCGGGAGTCTCAGATACGCAGTATTTT. The whole variable domain, remainder taken from reference TRBV11-3 and TRBJ2-3, is EAGVVQSPRYKIIEKKQPVAFWCNPISGHNTLYWYLQNLGQGPELLIRYENEEAVDDSQLPKDRFSAERLKGVDSTLKIQPAELGDSAVYLCASSRLGLAGVSDTQYFGPGTRLTVL.

The chain recombines TRBV6-5 with TRBJ2-7, with no clear D. This CDR3 has 14 amino acids. Trimming cost V 7 bases and J 1 base, with 14 bases left between them. Germline CDR1 and CDR2: MNHEY and SVGAGI. The chain's CDR3 is CASKPYMDSYEQYF. The CDR3 DNA reads TGTGCCAGCAAACCCTACATGGATTCCTACGAGCAGTACTTC.